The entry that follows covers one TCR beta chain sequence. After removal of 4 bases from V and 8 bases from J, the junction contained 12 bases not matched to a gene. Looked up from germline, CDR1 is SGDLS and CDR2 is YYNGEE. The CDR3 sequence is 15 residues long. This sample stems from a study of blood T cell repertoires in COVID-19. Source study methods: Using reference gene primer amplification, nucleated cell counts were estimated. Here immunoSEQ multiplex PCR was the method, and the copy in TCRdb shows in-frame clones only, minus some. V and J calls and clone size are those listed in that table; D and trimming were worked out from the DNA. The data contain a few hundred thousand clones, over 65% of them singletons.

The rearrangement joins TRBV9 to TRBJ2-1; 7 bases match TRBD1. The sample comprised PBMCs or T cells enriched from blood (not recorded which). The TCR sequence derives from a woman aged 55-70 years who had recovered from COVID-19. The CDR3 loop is CASSLKMTGIHEQFF. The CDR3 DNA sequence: TGTGCCAGCAGCCTAAAAATGACAGGGATCCATGAGCAGTTCTTC.